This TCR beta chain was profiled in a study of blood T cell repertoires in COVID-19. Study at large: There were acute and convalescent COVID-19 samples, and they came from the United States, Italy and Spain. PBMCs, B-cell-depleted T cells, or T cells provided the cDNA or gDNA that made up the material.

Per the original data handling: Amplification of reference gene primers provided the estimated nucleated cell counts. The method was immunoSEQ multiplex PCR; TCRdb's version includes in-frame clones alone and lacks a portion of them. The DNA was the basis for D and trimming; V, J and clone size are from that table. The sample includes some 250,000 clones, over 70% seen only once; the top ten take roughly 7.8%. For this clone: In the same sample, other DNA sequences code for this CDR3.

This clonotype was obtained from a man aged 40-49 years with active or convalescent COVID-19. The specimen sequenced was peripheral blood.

The CDR3 protein is CASSVAGSGNTIYF. The CDR3 DNA reads TGTGCCAGCAGCGTAGCGGGGTCCGGAAACACCATATATTTT. V usage is TRBV9 and J usage is TRBJ1-3, with no clear D. The V and J ends lost 0 bases and 4 bases respectively, with 8 bases between them. The CDR3 runs 14 residues. In germline, CDR1 is SGDLS, CDR2 YYNGEE. The whole variable domain, remainder taken from reference TRBV9 and TRBJ1-3, is DSGVTQTPKHLITATGQRVTLRCSPRSGDLSVYWYQQSLDQGLQFLIQYYNGEERAKGNILERFSAQQFPDLHSELNLSSLELGDSALYFCASSVAGSGNTIYFGEGSWLTVV.